This paragraph reports one TCR beta chain. Its antigen remains unidentified. Using a J-beta primer mix together with a sample-barcoded 5' primer, a second PCR was run for about 7 to 12 cycles. TCRdb recomputed calls from the 5' RACE reads with MiXCR, one row per CDR3 protein. This sample has over 1.5 million distinct CDR3 sequences, with roughly 50% found just once. This entry belongs to a study of blood T cells in healthy people across ages. Regarding the study as a whole: Estimated diversity across one million T cells was deemed an underestimate.

Deletions cut 0 bases from V and 7 bases from J, with 6 bases between. This CDR3 is built from 12 residues. CDR1 and CDR2 (germline): LNHNV, YYDKDF (reference sequence). V usage is TRBV15 and J usage is TRBJ1-2; no clear D. This receptor was taken from a middle-aged woman in good health. The specimen was blood. CDR3 nucleotide sequence: TGTGCCACCAGCAGAGATTTAGCTGGCTACACCTTC. Protein: CATSRDLAGYTF.